The rows below give T cell receptor beta chains drawn from one sample of a study of Graves' ophthalmopathy and Graves' hyperthyroidism. TCRdb reprocessed the multiplex PCR reads with MiXCR, giving one entry per CDR3 protein. The sample has about 590,000 distinct CDR3 sequences; 39% are singletons. The specimen sequenced was peripheral blood or thyroid tissue (not recorded which). The source of these receptors is an adult man with Graves' hyperthyroidism. Both conserved end residues are part of each CDR3. The order of the fields is CDR3 DNA, CDR3 protein, V gene, D gene, clone size, J gene. D genes are given only for firm matches. Size is stated for part of the rows, as once, few or many counts, or as a class when the clone is expanded.

DNA: TGTGCCATCAGTGACAGGCCTGGGGCCAACGTCCTGACTTTC
CDR3: CAISDRPGANVLTF
V: TRBV10-3
D: NA
size: NA
J: TRBJ2-6

DNA: TGTGCCAGCAGCGGCGCGGGGGCGAGATCACCCCTCCACTTT
CDR3: CASSGAGARSPLHF
V: TRBV5-5
D: NA
size: NA
J: TRBJ1-6

DNA: TGTGCCAGCAGTTTATGGGGGGCGGCTAATGAAAAACTGTTTTTT
CDR3: CASSLWGAANEKLFF
V: TRBV12-3/TRBV12-4
D: NA
size: once
J: TRBJ1-4

DNA: TGTGCCCACAAAGGACAGGGGAGATCACCCCTCCACTTT
CDR3: CAHKGQGRSPLHF
V: TRBV30
D: TRBD1
size: few
J: TRBJ1-6

DNA: TGTGCCAGCAGTCTCAGACAGGGGACACCAGCCGGCTACACCTTC
CDR3: CASSLRQGTPAGYTF
V: TRBV12-3/TRBV12-4
D: TRBD1
size: NA
J: TRBJ1-2

DNA: TGTGCCAGTAGTACGCCAGGGGCAACTAATGAAAAACTGTTTTTT
CDR3: CASSTPGATNEKLFF
V: TRBV19
D: NA
size: few
J: TRBJ1-4

DNA: TGTGCTAGTGGTTGGCGGGAGTCCACAGATACGCAGTATTTT
CDR3: CASGWRESTDTQYF
V: TRBV12-3/TRBV12-4
D: TRBD2
size: NA
J: TRBJ2-3

DNA: TGTGCCAGCAGCCCAATCGGTTTGAACACTGAAGCTTTCTTT
CDR3: CASSPIGLNTEAFF
V: TRBV2
D: NA
size: few
J: TRBJ1-1

DNA: TGTGCCACCCTAGGGAACAGGGCTGGCTACACCTTC
CDR3: CATLGNRAGYTF
V: TRBV28
D: NA
size: few
J: TRBJ1-2

DNA: TGTGCCAGCAGCAACAGGCTGAACACCGGGGAGCTGTTTTTT
CDR3: CASSNRLNTGELFF
V: TRBV2
D: NA
size: many
J: TRBJ2-2

DNA: TGCAGTGTCACAGAGAACACCGGGGAGCTGTTTTTT
CDR3: CSVTENTGELFF
V: TRBV20-1
D: NA
size: many
J: TRBJ2-2

DNA: TGTGCCAGCAGCGTTGGGACAACTAATGAAAAACTGTTTTTT
CDR3: CASSVGTTNEKLFF
V: TRBV9
D: NA
size: NA
J: TRBJ1-4

DNA: TGCGCCAGCAGCTTGGAATTTGGGGATAATTCACCCCTCCACTTT
CDR3: CASSLEFGDNSPLHF
V: TRBV5-1
D: NA
size: many
J: TRBJ1-6

DNA: TGCAGCGTTAGTAGGGGAGCCGGTAGCAATCAGCCCCAGCATTTT
CDR3: CSVSRGAGSNQPQHF
V: TRBV29-1
D: NA
size: NA
J: TRBJ1-5

DNA: TGCAGCGTTGAGGAATTGCGGGGCCGGGGGGGCTACGAGCAGTACTTC
CDR3: CSVEELRGRGGYEQYF
V: TRBV29-1
D: TRBD2
size: once
J: TRBJ2-7

DNA: TGTGCCAGCAGCTTAGGCGGACAGGGGAGTGAGACCCAGTACTTC
CDR3: CASSLGGQGSETQYF
V: TRBV11-2
D: TRBD1
size: NA
J: TRBJ2-5

DNA: TGTGCCAGCAGCCGGGCGCTCCCGAGGGTCTCTGGAAACACCATATATTTT
CDR3: CASSRALPRVSGNTIYF
V: TRBV12-3/TRBV12-4
D: NA
size: many
J: TRBJ1-3

DNA: TGTGCCAGCAGGGAGATAGGACAGAAATATAGCAATCAGCCCCAGCATTTT
CDR3: CASREIGQKYSNQPQHF
V: TRBV3-1
D: NA
size: few
J: TRBJ1-5

DNA: TGTGCCAGCTGCCCCTACCCGGACACGGGGAACACTGAAGCTTTCTTT
CDR3: CASCPYPDTGNTEAFF
V: TRBV2
D: NA
size: once
J: TRBJ1-1

DNA: TGTGCCAGCACCCCCTTCCGGGCAGTGTTGACCCAGTACTTC
CDR3: CASTPFRAVLTQYF
V: TRBV6-5
D: NA
size: many
J: TRBJ2-5

DNA: TGCATCCCCGATTTGATTTCCGGGACACTGAACACTGAAGCTTTCTTT
CDR3: CIPDLISGTLNTEAFF
V: TRBV29-1
D: NA
size: many
J: TRBJ1-1

DNA: TGTGCCAGCAGCGAACTAGCGGCTGACAATGAGCAGTACTTC
CDR3: CASSELAADNEQYF
V: TRBV9
D: TRBD2
size: NA
J: TRBJ2-7

DNA: TGTGCCCTCTCCGGGACAGGGACTAACTATGGCTACACCTTC
CDR3: CALSGTGTNYGYTF
V: TRBV10-3
D: TRBD1
size: NA
J: TRBJ1-2

DNA: TGTGCCAGCAGCGGGTTGGAGAATGAGCAGTTCTTC
CDR3: CASSGLENEQFF
V: TRBV7-6
D: NA
size: NA
J: TRBJ2-1

DNA: TGTGCCAGCAGCATAGCGGGAGACCAGTACGAGCAGTACTTC
CDR3: CASSIAGDQYEQYF
V: TRBV7-9
D: TRBD2
size: NA
J: TRBJ2-7

DNA: TGTGCCAGCAGAGGGTATCAGTTCGGGGAGACCCAGTACTTC
CDR3: CASRGYQFGETQYF
V: TRBV6-5
D: NA
size: many
J: TRBJ2-5

DNA: TGTGCCAGCAGCCAAGGACCCCCGGTCGGGGCTTTCTTT
CDR3: CASSQGPPVGAFF
V: TRBV14
D: NA
size: many
J: TRBJ1-1

DNA: TGTGCCAGCAGCTCTCGGCTAGTCAGCCAGGACGAGCAGTACTTC
CDR3: CASSSRLVSQDEQYF
V: TRBV7-9
D: NA
size: many
J: TRBJ2-7

DNA: TGTGCCAGCAGCTGGACCACAGGGGGAAGGGGCACCGGGGAGCTGGTTTTT
CDR3: CASSWTTGGRGTGELVF
V: TRBV7-3
D: TRBD1
size: NA
J: TRBJ2-2

DNA: TGTGCCAGCAGCTTAGTGTCAGGACTAGCGGGAGGCCCTGGAGATACGCAGTATTTT
CDR3: CASSLVSGLAGGPGDTQYF
V: TRBV7-8
D: TRBD2
size: once
J: TRBJ2-3

DNA: TGTGCCAGCAGCCAAGATCGGCAGGCCGCCTATGGCTACACCTTC
CDR3: CASSQDRQAAYGYTF
V: TRBV3-1
D: NA
size: few
J: TRBJ1-2

DNA: TGCAGCGTTTCAAAGCTATCCATGAACACTGAAGCTTTCTTT
CDR3: CSVSKLSMNTEAFF
V: TRBV29-1
D: NA
size: once
J: TRBJ1-1

DNA: TGCGCCAGCAGTGAGTCTGGCGGTCCAGATACGCAGTATTTT
CDR3: CASSESGGPDTQYF
V: TRBV10-2
D: NA
size: few
J: TRBJ2-3

DNA: TGCGCCAGCAGCTTGGGGAGAGGACTAGCGGGGGGGCTGTTTTTT
CDR3: CASSLGRGLAGGLFF
V: TRBV5-1
D: TRBD2
size: NA
J: TRBJ2-2

DNA: TGCAGTGCTAGAGGAGCGGACAGGGGGCGCGAGCAGTACTTC
CDR3: CSARGADRGREQYF
V: TRBV20-1
D: TRBD1
size: NA
J: TRBJ2-7

DNA: TGTGCCAGCAGCTTAGCGCGCGGGGGAAACAACTACGAGCAGTACTTC
CDR3: CASSLARGGNNYEQYF
V: TRBV7-9
D: TRBD2
size: few
J: TRBJ2-7

DNA: TGTGCCAGCAGTACGACAGGGGTGAACACTGAAGCTTTCTTT
CDR3: CASSTTGVNTEAFF
V: TRBV25-1
D: TRBD1
size: many
J: TRBJ1-1

DNA: TGCGCCAGCAGTGAAAAGGCCCGGACAGGGGACACAGATACGCAGTATTTT
CDR3: CASSEKARTGDTDTQYF
V: TRBV10-1
D: TRBD1
size: NA
J: TRBJ2-3

DNA: TGTGCCAGTAGTTGGGGACAGGGGGAATGGGAGCAGTACTTC
CDR3: CASSWGQGEWEQYF
V: TRBV19
D: TRBD1
size: NA
J: TRBJ2-7

DNA: TGTGCCAGCAGCCTCGCGCTTTTATGGGACAGTAACTATGGCTACACCTTC
CDR3: CASSLALLWDSNYGYTF
V: TRBV6-6
D: TRBD1
size: many
J: TRBJ1-2

DNA: TGCGCCAGCAGCCAAGAAAACGGGGGCAACTACGAGCAGTACTTC
CDR3: CASSQENGGNYEQYF
V: TRBV4-1
D: NA
size: many
J: TRBJ2-7

DNA: TGTGCCAGCAGTACAGAACTCAGCCGGGGGGGTGAAAAACTGTTTTTT
CDR3: CASSTELSRGGEKLFF
V: TRBV12-3/TRBV12-4
D: NA
size: NA
J: TRBJ1-4

DNA: TGTGCCCAGGGCAGGGGTCCGTACGAGCATTTT
CDR3: CAQGRGPYEHF
V: TRBV30
D: NA
size: NA
J: TRBJ1-5

DNA: TGCAGCGTCACAGGGGGCTGGGAGACCCAGTACTTC
CDR3: CSVTGGWETQYF
V: TRBV29-1
D: TRBD1
size: many
J: TRBJ2-5

DNA: TGTGCCAGCAGTGCCTCACCACAGGGTCGGAACACTGAAGCTTTCTTT
CDR3: CASSASPQGRNTEAFF
V: TRBV6-4
D: NA
size: NA
J: TRBJ1-1

DNA: TGCAGTGCCCCAGGACCCGGCGAAGAGACCCAGTACTTC
CDR3: CSAPGPGEETQYF
V: TRBV20-1
D: NA
size: many
J: TRBJ2-5

DNA: TGTGCCAGCAGTTACTCGGCATCCTCAGGGGGAGGGATCACTGAAGCTTTCTTT
CDR3: CASSYSASSGGGITEAFF
V: TRBV11-2
D: TRBD1
size: NA
J: TRBJ1-1

DNA: TGTGCCAGCAGCGTAGGCCAAACAGCGGCGAACTCCTACGAGCAGTACTTC
CDR3: CASSVGQTAANSYEQYF
V: TRBV9
D: NA
size: NA
J: TRBJ2-7

DNA: TGTGCCTGGAGTTTCGGTAGCAATCAGCCCCAGCATTTT
CDR3: CAWSFGSNQPQHF
V: TRBV30
D: NA
size: few
J: TRBJ1-5

DNA: TGTGCCAGCAGCTTAGATGGAGACCACTACGAGCAGTACTTC
CDR3: CASSLDGDHYEQYF
V: TRBV7-9
D: NA
size: many
J: TRBJ2-7

DNA: TGTGCCAGCAGTGACCCTTCCTTGAACGCTGAAGCTTTCTTT
CDR3: CASSDPSLNAEAFF
V: TRBV6-1
D: NA
size: many
J: TRBJ1-1

DNA: TGTGCCACCAGGAGACAGGGCGGCACTGAAGCTTTCTTT
CDR3: CATRRQGGTEAFF
V: TRBV24-1
D: TRBD1
size: many
J: TRBJ1-1

DNA: TGTGCCAGCAGCTGGATGGGACGAGGAAATTCACCCCTCCACTTT
CDR3: CASSWMGRGNSPLHF
V: TRBV11-2
D: NA
size: few
J: TRBJ1-6

DNA: TGTGCCAGCAGTTTTGATATTTGGGACAGCTCCTACGAGCAGTACTTC
CDR3: CASSFDIWDSSYEQYF
V: TRBV12-3/TRBV12-4
D: TRBD1
size: NA
J: TRBJ2-7

DNA: TGTGCCTGGAGTGCGGGTACTAATGAAAAACTGTTTTTT
CDR3: CAWSAGTNEKLFF
V: TRBV30
D: NA
size: few
J: TRBJ1-4